The rows below give T cell receptor beta chains drawn from one sample of a study of CD8+CD57+ T cells in acquired aplastic anemia. TCRdb called the reads again in MiXCR, with one record for every CDR3 protein. Of 170,000 or so distinct CDR3 sequences listed, 40% to 50% are singletons. The sequenced sample consisted of sorted CD4+, CD8+, or CD8+CD57+ T cells (not recorded which) from PBMCs. The receptor set was obtained from a human donor with aplastic anemia. The CDR3 runs from the conserved cysteine through the conserved F or W. A D gene is named only where the DNA matches it firmly. The size field is filled for only some rows; it gives once, few, many or a size class.

clone size,J gene,D gene,V gene,CDR3 protein,CDR3 DNA
.,TRBJ2-3,TRBD2,TRBV4-2,CASSRETSGGLTDTQYF,TGTGCCAGCAGCCGCGAGACTAGCGGGGGCCTCACAGATACGCAGTATTTT
many,TRBJ2-5,TRBD1,TRBV9,CASSVVPGTGEGETQYF,TGTGCCAGCAGCGTAGTACCGGGGACAGGGGAGGGGGAGACCCAGTACTTC
many,TRBJ2-7,TRBD2,TRBV5-6,CASSNGLAWYEQYF,TGTGCCAGCAGCAACGGACTAGCCTGGTATGAGCAGTACTTC
.,TRBJ1-5,.,TRBV20-1,CSARVDGAQPPHF,TGCAGTGCTAGAGTCGATGGGGCTCAGCCCCCGCATTTT
many,TRBJ2-7,.,TRBV2,CASSVPLKQYF,TGTGCCAGCAGTGTACCCCTAAAGCAGTACTTC
once,TRBJ2-7,.,TRBV24-1,CATSDQPPYYEQYF,TGTGCCACCAGTGATCAGCCCCCGTACTACGAGCAGTACTTC
few,TRBJ2-7,.,TRBV2,CASSEALPYEQYF,TGTGCCAGCAGTGAAGCGCTTCCGTACGAGCAGTACTTC
many,TRBJ2-7,.,TRBV14,CASSQGPSYEQYF,TGTGCCAGCAGCCAAGGACCCTCCTACGAGCAGTACTTC
.,TRBJ2-7,.,TRBV20-1,CSAKIRGVRNEQYF,TGCAGTGCTAAGATCCGCGGGGTGAGGAACGAGCAGTACTTC
few,TRBJ1-2,.,TRBV7-8,CAAGQSNYGYTF,TGTGCCGCGGGGCAGAGTAACTATGGCTACACCTTC
.,TRBJ1-5,.,TRBV27,CASSLRGTNQPQHF,TGTGCCAGCAGTTTAAGGGGAACAAATCAGCCCCAGCATTTT
.,TRBJ2-2,TRBD1,TRBV2,CASKGGFGTGELFF,TGTGCCAGCAAAGGGGGCTTTGGAACCGGGGAGCTGTTTTTT
.,TRBJ2-5,TRBD2,TRBV5-5,CASSLGGLAGQETQYF,TGTGCCAGCAGCTTGGGAGGACTAGCGGGGCAAGAGACCCAGTACTTC
many,TRBJ2-1,TRBD2,TRBV24-1,CATSDPTSGRPYYNEQFF,TGTGCCACCAGTGATCCAACTAGCGGGAGACCCTACTACAATGAGCAGTTCTTC
.,TRBJ1-2,TRBD1,TRBV10-2,CASSESRGHGYTF,TGCGCCAGCAGTGAGTCCAGGGGGCATGGCTACACCTTC
.,TRBJ2-3,TRBD2,TRBV19,CASSPSGGHTDTQYF,TGTGCCAGTAGTCCTAGCGGGGGGCACACAGATACGCAGTATTTT
many,TRBJ1-1,.,TRBV7-2,CASRPAGSLEAFF,TGTGCCAGCAGACCGGCTGGCTCCCTTGAAGCTTTCTTT
.,TRBJ2-2,.,TRBV7-9,CASGLAGELFF,TGTGCCAGCGGCTTAGCTGGGGAGCTGTTTTTT
.,TRBJ1-5,TRBD1,TRBV9,CASSAGQGRSQPQHF,TGTGCCAGCAGCGCAGGACAGGGGCGTAGTCAGCCCCAGCATTTT
few,TRBJ2-2,.,TRBV6-1,CASIQGNGELFF,TGTGCCAGCATCCAGGGGAACGGGGAGCTGTTTTTT
many,TRBJ2-7,TRBD1,TRBV11-3,CASSSYRGEQYF,TGTGCCAGCAGCTCCTACAGGGGCGAGCAGTACTTC
.,TRBJ1-1,.,TRBV7-6,CASSLEQWTTEAFF,TGTGCCAGCAGCTTAGAACAGTGGACCACTGAAGCTTTCTTT
many,TRBJ2-5,.,TRBV30,CAWLDTEQETQYF,TGTGCCTGGCTAGACACGGAACAAGAGACCCAGTACTTC